This TCR beta chain was sequenced for a study of shared clonotypes between healthy human individuals. To note about this clone: What it binds is unknown.

The assay was immunoSEQ multiplex PCR, and TCRdb's table has in-frame clones only and misses some. This table holds roughly 680,000 clones, 55% to 75% found once. Study results and caveats: Clonotypes which were not shared had lower generation probabilities than clonotypes that all four donors shared. The sole specimen, blood, was sampled, and tissue repertoires likely differ. Memory subsets generally showed smaller estimated richness than naive subsets did.

The J segment lost 5 bases and the V segment lost 4 bases, leaving 3 bases of the junction unmatched. The germline gives CDR1 SGHRS, CDR2 YFSETQ. CDR3 length: 13 residues. Specimen: memory CD4+ T cells sorted from blood. Subset described: CD45RA-negative fraction. This TCR was recovered from a woman aged 25-40 years in good health. The chain couples TRBV5-1 to TRBJ1-5, with 7 bases matching TRBD1. The CDR3 DNA reads TGCGCCAGCAGCATGGACAGGTATCAGCCCCAGCATTTT. It yields the protein CASSMDRYQPQHF.